Below are 18 T cell receptor beta chains sequenced from a single sample in a study of CXCR3-negative and CXCR3-positive naive CD8 T cells. The libraries of TRB cDNA were prepared using 5' RACE with UMI labels. TCRdb re-called the 5' RACE reads; one entry per CDR3 protein, DNA not given. This listing includes tens of thousands of distinct CDR3 sequences. Material for sequencing was memory CD8+ T cells from blood. All receptors come from a human donor in good health. Some clones in this sample may be carry-over from other donors' samples.

V is TRBV4-3 and J is TRBJ2-3. Germline V gene lookup returns CDR1 LGHNA and CDR2 YSLEER. CDR3 length: 15 amino acids. The CDR3 here is CASSQGAGSTDTQYF.

The gene calls are TRBV29-1 and TRBJ2-1. The germline V gene encodes CDR1 SQVTM and CDR2 ANQGSEA. CDR3 size: 12 residues. This CDR3 is CSVFGAYNEQFF.

The chain recombines TRBV5-4 with TRBJ1-1; TCRdb indicates TRBD1, and absent DNA this call remains unverified. CDR3 size: 13 residues. Germline loops: CDR1 SGHNT, CDR2 YYREEE (reference sequence). The CDR3 reads CASSPRQGPEAFF.

This chain connects TRBV10-3 to TRBJ1-1; the TRBD1 assignment by TCRdb is unverifiable without DNA. Germline V gene data show CDR1 as ENHRY and CDR2 as SYGVKD. The CDR3 spans 12 residues. CDR3 region: CAISDPGHEAFF.

The chain recombines TRBV4-1 with TRBJ1-1. Germline V gene lookup returns CDR1 MGHRA and CDR2 YSYEKL. This CDR3 has 15 residues. CDR3 loop: CASSQDRQRDTEAFF.

CDR3 amino acids: CASRNSEGYTGELFF. V gene TRBV5-4 combines with J gene TRBJ2-2; TCRdb indicates TRBD2, and absent DNA this call remains unverified. Germline CDR1 reads SGHNT; CDR2 reads YYREEE (reference sequence). This CDR3 contains 15 residues. Filled out from reference TRBV5-4 and TRBJ2-2, the complete variable domain reads ETGVTQSPTHLIKTRGQQVTLRCSSQSGHNTVSWYQQALGQGPQFIFQYYREEENGRGNFPPRFSGLQFPNYSSELNVNALELDDSALYLCASRNSEGYTGELFFGEGSRLTVL.

The gene calls are TRBV24-1 and TRBJ2-7; TCRdb outputs TRBD1, but without DNA this stays unchecked. This CDR3 has 13 residues. CDR1 and CDR2 (germline): KGHDR, SFDVKD. The chain's CDR3 is CATSRDGTYEQYF.

CDR3 amino acids: CASSLGTERDTQYF. V gene TRBV5-5 combines with J gene TRBJ2-3. The CDR3 sequence is 14 residues long. CDR1 is SGHKS and CDR2 is YYEKEE in the germline V gene (reference sequence).

The chain joins TRBV4-3 to TRBJ2-7. The CDR3 consists of 15 residues. Looked up from germline, CDR1 is LGHNA and CDR2 is YSLEER. The CDR3 loop is CASSPGWGTAYEQYF.

This chain uses TRBV6-4 with TRBJ2-2; TCRdb names TRBD1, which stays unverified in the absence of DNA. The CDR3 is 18 residues long. The V gene's germline CDR1 is MRHNA and CDR2 SNTAGT. CDR3 amino acids: CASSDSSGGDANTGELFF.

The CDR3: CASSLKTANEKLFF. The rearrangement uses TRBV7-9 and TRBJ1-4. The CDR3 contains 14 residues. CDR1 and CDR2 from the germline V gene are SEHNR and FQNEAQ (reference sequence).

The CDR3 sequence is CASSYWDRTDTQYF. V is TRBV18 and J is TRBJ2-3; checking the TCRdb D call of TRBD1 is not possible without DNA. Germline V lookup: CDR1 KGHSH, CDR2 LQKENI. There are 14 residues in the CDR3.

This rearrangement joins TRBV10-3 to TRBJ1-2. Germline CDR1 reads ENHRY; CDR2 reads SYGVKD. The CDR3 is made up of 14 amino acids. The CDR3 is CAIRDVEGYGGYTF.

The V gene is TRBV28, the J gene TRBJ2-3; TCRdb reports TRBD2, a call that lacks DNA to check it against. Germline V CDR1 and CDR2: MDHEN, SYDVKM. The CDR3 runs 17 residues. The CDR3: CASSFTTLAAEGEAQYF.

The J gene is TRBJ2-3, the V gene TRBV23-1; TCRdb's D call, TRBD2, is unchecked because there is no DNA. TRBV23-1 is an ORF; its function is uncertain. The CDR3 is 17 amino acids. CDR3 sequence: CASSQNHPSGVADTQYF.

The chain uses TRBV6-5 and TRBJ2-1; TCRdb picks TRBD2, but there is no DNA to check that call. The CDR3 is 14 residues long. Germline CDR1 is MNHEY and CDR2 is SVGAGI. This chain's CDR3 is CASSTAGGYNEQFF.

The V and J genes are TRBV6-5 and TRBJ2-7; TCRdb gives TRBD1 as the D gene, but with no DNA this cannot be confirmed. Per the germline V gene, CDR1 is MNHEY and CDR2 is SVGAGI. This CDR3 is built from 15 residues. CDR3 amino acids: CASSYEGTANYEQYF.

This chain links TRBV20-1 with TRBJ2-7. CDR1 is DFQATT and CDR2 is SNEGSKA in the germline V gene (reference sequence). CDR3 size: 14 residues. This chain's CDR3 is CSAIRSQVGLEQYF.